A single sample is the source of the 27 T cell receptor beta chains below, sequenced in a study of T cells in Graves' hyperthyroidism and ophthalmopathy. Authors of the study amplified TCR beta CDR3 regions from RNA transcripts. The HTBI set primed first-round TCR CDR3 RT-PCR. MiXCR, run by TCRdb on the multiplex PCR reads, gives a single entry per CDR3 protein. This repertoire shows approximately 740,000 distinct CDR3 sequences, around 13% found once; its top ten account for 10%. The sequenced material came from blood. These receptor sequences come from a woman aged 18-30 years with Graves' hyperthyroidism.

J is TRBJ2-1 and V is TRBV6-2 or TRBV6-3, with D possibly matching TRBD2 (6 bases). The V gene lost 7 bases and the J gene lost 4 bases, with 11 bases spanning the gap. The CDR3 covers 13 residues. CDR1 and CDR2 from the germline V gene are MNHEY and SVGEGT. The CDR3 reads CASTRTMYNEQFF. DNA of the CDR3: TGTGCCAGCACCAGGACTATGTACAATGAGCAGTTCTTC.

Many counts were recorded for this clonotype. This rearrangement joins TRBV2 to TRBJ1-1, with D possibly TRBD1 on 6 matching bases. The V end was cut by 6 bases, the J end by 3 bases, with 11 bases between. The length of the CDR3 is 13 residues. Germline CDR1 SNHLY, CDR2 FYNNEI. CDR3 sequence: CASRGGGDTEAFF. As DNA, the CDR3 is TGTGCCAGCAGGGGAGGGGGTGACACTGAAGCTTTCTTT.

In the case of this clonotype: A single base separates this from a much larger clone, so it may be a read error. The CDR3 coding sequence is TGTGCCAGCAGCCTGAGGACAGGTCTAGCCAAAAACACTCAGTACTTC. Translation: CASSLRTGLAKNTQYF. V usage is TRBV6-1 and J usage is TRBJ2-4; 7 bases are a match to TRBD1. Germline V lookup: CDR1 MNHNS, CDR2 SASEGT. The CDR3 covers 16 residues.

In this sample, this clonotype turned up many times. The CDR3 nucleotides are TGCAGTGCTCCGGACGGCAACTATGGCTACACCTTC. This codes for CSAPDGNYGYTF. V gene TRBV20-1 combines with J gene TRBJ1-2; D gene ambiguous. CDR3 length: 12 residues. Germline-derived CDR1 and CDR2 are DFQATT and SNEGSKA (reference sequence). Between the trimmed V and J ends, which lost 5 bases and 2 bases, there was a span of 9 bases.

This clonotype was detected only a few times. The chain has TRBV28 and TRBJ2-7; 7 bases are shared with TRBD1. This CDR3 has 14 amino acids. Germline CDR1 is MDHEN and CDR2 is SYDVKM. Unmatched junction bases numbered 6, after V lost 3 bases and J lost 4 bases. CDR3 coding DNA: TGTGCCAGCAGTTTGGACAGGCGAATTTACGAGCAGTACTTC. Translated, it gives CASSLDRRIYEQYF.

V usage is TRBV6-2 or TRBV6-3 and J usage is TRBJ2-1; 7 bases fit TRBD2. The CDR3 contains 16 residues. V dropped 4 bases and J dropped 12; count of bases not matched to a gene: 18. In germline, CDR1 is MNHEY, CDR2 SVGEGT. This chain's CDR3 is CASSWVLAGVPLGQFF. The CDR3, as DNA: TGTGCCAGCAGTTGGGTCTTGGCGGGAGTGCCCCTCGGGCAGTTCTTC.

This clonotype was counted only a few times. The V and J genes are TRBV28 and TRBJ2-2; 9 nucleotides match TRBD2. The J segment lost 4 bases and the V segment lost 6 bases, leaving 9 bases of the junction unmatched. Germline V gene data show CDR1 as MDHEN and CDR2 as SYDVKM. This CDR3 region has 16 residues. CDR3 in DNA: TGTGCCAGCAGGTGGGGGCTAGCGGGGTCCACCGGGGAGCTGTTTTTT. It codes for CASRWGLAGSTGELFF.

This chain uses TRBV20-1 with TRBJ1-2, with a weak D call TRBD1 (5 bases). CDR3 length: 12 amino acids. The germline V and J ends were trimmed by 4 bases and 8 bases, with 14 bases remaining between them. Germline CDR1 DFQATT, CDR2 SNEGSKA (reference sequence). CDR3: CSATGLRGGYTF. The DNA for the CDR3 is TGCAGTGCTACGGGACTCCGAGGGGGCTACACCTTC.

This clonotype was seen many times. The chain employs TRBV30 and TRBJ2-7; D is unclear. Germline V gene sequence: CDR1 GTSNPN, CDR2 SVGIG (reference sequence). Trimming pared 0 bases from V and 4 bases from J, leaving 7 bases between. This CDR3 comprises 12 residues. The CDR3 here is CAWSVSAYEQYF. The CDR3 DNA reads as TGTGCCTGGAGTGTTTCGGCTTACGAGCAGTACTTC. The whole variable domain, filled in from reference TRBV30 and TRBJ2-7, reads SQTIHQWPATLVQPVGSPLSLECTVEGTSNPNLYWYRQAAGRGLQLLFYSVGIGQISSEVPQNLSASRPQDRQFILSSKKLLLSDSGFYLCAWSVSAYEQYFGPGTRLTVT.

In its sample, this clonotype was seen many times. J is TRBJ2-7 and V is TRBV30; TRBD1 matches at 7 bases. J lost 0 bases, V lost 0 bases, and 2 bases had no gene match. The CDR3 loop spans 14 amino acids. Germline V gene sequence: CDR1 GTSNPN, CDR2 SVGIG (reference sequence). The CDR3 region is CAWSVAGGSYEQYF. The CDR3 nucleotides are TGTGCCTGGAGTGTGGCAGGGGGCTCCTACGAGCAGTACTTC.

This clonotype showed up many times. The rearrangement joins TRBV18 to TRBJ2-3; D may be TRBD1 (6 bases). The CDR3 is made up of 15 amino acids. V was trimmed by 2 bases and J by 2 bases, leaving 11 bases between them. The germline V gene encodes CDR1 KGHSH and CDR2 LQKENI. CDR3 in DNA: TGTGCCAGCTCACCAGACAGGAGGAACACAGATACGCAGTATTTT. Protein sequence: CASSPDRRNTDTQYF.

The rearrangement uses TRBV15 and TRBJ2-1, with 9 bases lining up with TRBD2. Germline V gene data show CDR1 as LNHNV and CDR2 as YYDKDF (reference sequence). V dropped 1 base and J dropped 7; count of bases not matched to a gene: 8. CDR3 length: 16 amino acids. This CDR3 reads CATSRGRIAGENEQFF. CDR3 nucleotides: TGTGCCACCAGCAGAGGGCGGATAGCGGGAGAAAATGAGCAGTTCTTC.

At least ten counts were recorded for this clonotype. This chain links TRBV27 with TRBJ2-3; D is undetermined. The V gene lost 5 bases and the J gene lost 2 bases, with 11 bases spanning the gap. The CDR3 is 14 amino acids. Germline assignment: CDR1 MNHEY and CDR2 SMNVEV (reference sequence). The CDR3 protein is CASSLQAFTDTQYF. CDR3 coding DNA: TGTGCCAGCAGTCTCCAGGCGTTCACAGATACGCAGTATTTT.

The J gene is TRBJ2-3, the V gene TRBV3-1; 8 positions agree with TRBD1. The V gene end was trimmed by 8 bases and the J gene end by 6 bases; junction bases not matched to a gene: 16. The CDR3 spans 16 residues. Germline V gene lookup returns CDR1 LGHDT and CDR2 YNNKEL (reference sequence). The CDR3 DNA reads as TGTGCCAGCCACGGGACAGGCGGACAAGTCGCTGATACGCAGTATTTT. Its protein product is CASHGTGGQVADTQYF.

This clonotype was counted a few times. The chain combines TRBV9 with TRBJ2-7; D is perhaps TRBD2 (5 bases). CDR1 is SGDLS, CDR2 YYNGEE, per germline. This CDR3 contains 15 residues. With 0 bases removed from V and 0 bases from J, the gap between germline ends came to 10 bases. CDR3 nucleotides: TGTGCCAGCAGCGTAGGTATAGGGAGCTCCTACGAGCAGTACTTC. It encodes CASSVGIGSSYEQYF.

This clonotype was seen at least ten times. The chain couples TRBV18 to TRBJ1-4; 9 bases align to TRBD1. The J segment lost 6 bases and the V segment lost 4 bases, leaving 3 bases of the junction unmatched. The CDR3 is 14 residues long. CDR1 is KGHSH, CDR2 LQKENI, per germline. The CDR3 coding sequence is TGTGCCAGCTCACTCGGGACAGGGTATGAAAAACTGTTTTTT. Its translation is CASSLGTGYEKLFF.

This clonotype showed up many times. The rearrangement uses TRBV20-1 and TRBJ2-5, with unresolved D. The germline CDR1 and CDR2 sequences are DFQATT and SNEGSKA (reference sequence). The CDR3 sequence is 14 residues long. The germline V and J ends were trimmed by 5 bases and 5 bases, with 18 bases remaining between them. The CDR3 region has the DNA TGCAGTGCTCACCACCCGGTCGCTCTCGAGACCCAGTACTTC. Translated, it gives CSAHHPVALETQYF.

The chain is built from TRBV7-3 and TRBJ2-1; D may be TRBD2 (6 bases). The CDR3 loop spans 16 amino acids. The ends were cut back, 5 bases at V and 8 bases at J, with 22 bases in the middle. Germline lookup yields CDR1 SGHTA and CDR2 FQGTGA. CDR3 in amino acids: CASSLGWGLTGDEQFF. CDR3 nucleotide sequence: TGTGCCAGCAGCCTAGGGTGGGGACTTACCGGGGATGAGCAGTTCTTC.

This clonotype has a count of ten or more. The genes are TRBV6-1 and TRBJ2-2; D is perhaps TRBD1 or TRBD2 (6 bases each). Germline V CDR1 and CDR2: MNHNS, SASEGT. The CDR3 contains 17 residues. Trimming took 0 bases from V and 5 from J, leaving 16 bases between them. CDR3 sequence (DNA): TGTGCCAGCAGTGAAGCTAAGGGCCGAGGGGGGACCGGGGAGCTGTTTTTT. Protein product: CASSEAKGRGGTGELFF.

The V gene is TRBV6-6, the J gene TRBJ1-2; no reliable D call. Deletions cut 0 bases from V and 4 bases from J, with 9 bases between. Germline values: CDR1 MNHNY, CDR2 SVGAGI (reference sequence). The CDR3 is 14 residues long. The CDR3: CASSYSAESYGYTF. The CDR3 DNA reads as TGTGCCAGCAGTTACTCGGCAGAATCCTATGGCTACACCTTC.

This clonotype has ten or more counts. V gene TRBV20-1 combines with J gene TRBJ2-5, with D perhaps TRBD1 (5 bases). The V gene lost 6 bases and the J gene lost 2 bases, with 19 bases spanning the gap. Germline V gene data show CDR1 as DFQATT and CDR2 as SNEGSKA (reference sequence). The CDR3 contains 15 residues. In DNA, the CDR3 is TGCAGTGCGGGCCCAATTACAGGCCAGCAAGAGACCCAGTACTTC. This gives the protein CSAGPITGQQETQYF.

The chain uses TRBV4-3 and TRBJ2-7; 8 nucleotides agree with TRBD1. In germline, CDR1 is LGHNA, CDR2 YSLEER. Trimming at V came to 1 base and at J to 2 bases, leaving 7 bases not matched to a gene. This CDR3 spans 16 amino acids. Here the CDR3 DNA reads TGCGCCAGCAGCCAAGGGGCTACCAGGGGGCCCTACGAGCAGTACTTC. It specifies CASSQGATRGPYEQYF.

There are many counts of this clonotype. The V and J genes are TRBV6-1 and TRBJ2-2; the D is unclear. The CDR3 is made up of 17 amino acids. CDR1 is MNHNS and CDR2 is SASEGT in the germline V gene. V lost 5 bases, J lost 2 bases, and 18 bases lay in between. The CDR3 spells CASSRSLVPGNTGELFF. The CDR3 DNA follows: TGTGCCAGCAGTAGGAGTTTGGTGCCCGGTAACACCGGGGAGCTGTTTTTT.

This clonotype has at least ten counts. V usage is TRBV19 and J usage is TRBJ1-1; D unresolved. Trimming removed 3 bases at V and 4 bases at J, with 9 bases between. The CDR3 has 13 amino acids. Germline V gene data show CDR1 as LNHDA and CDR2 as SQIVND (reference sequence). Here the CDR3 reads CASSIRILTEAFF. CDR3 nucleotide sequence: TGTGCCAGTAGTATCAGGATTCTCACTGAAGCTTTCTTT.

This clonotype was picked up a small number of times. This sequence joins TRBV19 and TRBJ1-2; possible D gene TRBD1, 6 bases. Germline loops: CDR1 LNHDA, CDR2 SQIVND (reference sequence). Trimming pared 3 bases from V and 1 base from J, leaving 15 bases between. The CDR3 is 16 residues long. The CDR3 is CASSMTRQEINYGYTF. CDR3 DNA sequence: TGTGCCAGTAGTATGACCCGACAGGAGATTAACTATGGCTACACCTTC.

Here the CDR3 reads CASSLTSGRMYEQYF. CDR3 nucleotides: TGTGCCAGCAGCTTGACTAGCGGGAGAATGTACGAGCAGTACTTC. The J gene is TRBJ2-7, the V gene TRBV11-2; 12 bases agree with TRBD2. Germline CDR1 reads SGHAT; CDR2 reads FQNNGV. The CDR3 consists of 15 residues. The J segment lost 4 bases and the V segment lost 3 bases, leaving 4 bases of the junction unmatched.

The chain is built from TRBV18 and TRBJ1-3; D is unresolved. The length of the CDR3 is 16 residues. V was cut by 3 bases and J by 2 bases, with 14 bases left in between. Germline loops: CDR1 KGHSH, CDR2 LQKENI. The CDR3: CASSPPHLTTGNTIYF. CDR3 DNA: TGTGCCAGCTCACCCCCCCACCTGACTACTGGAAACACCATATATTTT.